This section outlines one TCR beta chain sequence together with its context. The protocol was immunoSEQ multiplex PCR, while the TCRdb copy is restricted to in-frame clones and leaves out a portion. Of 30,000 to 40,000 clones listed, roughly nine tenths were seen once; the top ten hold about 13%. The data were taken from a study of blood T cell repertoires in COVID-19. V shed 6 bases and J shed 2 bases, with 5 bases lying between them. Germline V CDR1 and CDR2: MNHEY, SVGAGI. The CDR3 sequence is 11 residues long. This receptor was obtained from a human donor in a cohort sampled during active COVID-19. This rearrangement joins TRBV6-5 to TRBJ2-7; D is unresolved. The sequenced material came from peripheral blood. In DNA form, the CDR3 reads TGTGCCAGCAGCTCAGCCTACGAGCAGTACTTC. Translating it yields CASSSAYEQYF.